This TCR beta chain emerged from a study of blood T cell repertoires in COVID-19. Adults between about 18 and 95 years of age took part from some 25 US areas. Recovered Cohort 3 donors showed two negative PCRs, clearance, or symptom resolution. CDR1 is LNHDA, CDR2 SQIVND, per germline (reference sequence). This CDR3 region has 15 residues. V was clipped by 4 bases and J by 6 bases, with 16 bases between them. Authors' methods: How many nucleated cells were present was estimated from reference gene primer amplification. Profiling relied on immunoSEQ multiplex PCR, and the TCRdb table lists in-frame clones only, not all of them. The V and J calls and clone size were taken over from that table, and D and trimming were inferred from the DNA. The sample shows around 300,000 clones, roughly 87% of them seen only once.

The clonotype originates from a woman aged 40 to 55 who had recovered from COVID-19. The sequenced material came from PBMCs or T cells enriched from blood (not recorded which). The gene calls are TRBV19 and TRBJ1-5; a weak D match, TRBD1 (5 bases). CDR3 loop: CASSRLGDFRQPQHF. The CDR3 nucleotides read TGTGCCAGTAGTAGGTTAGGGGACTTTCGTCAGCCCCAGCATTTT.